A few counts support the clone carrying this TCR beta chain. No antigen is known for it. The authors sequenced patients whose flow cytometry had shown CD8+CD57+ cell expansion. Severe acquired aplastic anemia was diagnosed in all patients. Patients had undergone no therapy by the time their blood was sampled. The record originates from a study of CD8+CD57+ T cells in acquired aplastic anemia. Findings of the study overall: The same twenty-nine CD8+ CDR3 sequences occurred in patients and in controls.

Profiles of TCR beta VDJ and CDR3 were generated from a genomic DNA template. TCRdb redid the calling of the reads with MiXCR, one entry per CDR3 protein. The table records roughly 220,000 distinct CDR3 sequences, around three fifths of them present only once. This sequence was found in a human donor with aplastic anemia. Sequenced material: sorted CD4+, CD8+, or CD8+CD57+ T cells (not recorded which) from PBMCs.

This CDR3 reads CASSLQGASYEQYF. The CDR3 region has the DNA TGTGCCAGCAGCTTACAGGGGGCTTCCTACGAGCAGTACTTC. The chain is built from TRBV5-8 and TRBJ2-7; 9 nucleotides agree with TRBD1. V shed 2 bases and J 1 base; nucleotides not matched to a gene: 1. This CDR3 contains 14 residues. Germline lookup yields CDR1 SGHTS and CDR2 YDEGEE.